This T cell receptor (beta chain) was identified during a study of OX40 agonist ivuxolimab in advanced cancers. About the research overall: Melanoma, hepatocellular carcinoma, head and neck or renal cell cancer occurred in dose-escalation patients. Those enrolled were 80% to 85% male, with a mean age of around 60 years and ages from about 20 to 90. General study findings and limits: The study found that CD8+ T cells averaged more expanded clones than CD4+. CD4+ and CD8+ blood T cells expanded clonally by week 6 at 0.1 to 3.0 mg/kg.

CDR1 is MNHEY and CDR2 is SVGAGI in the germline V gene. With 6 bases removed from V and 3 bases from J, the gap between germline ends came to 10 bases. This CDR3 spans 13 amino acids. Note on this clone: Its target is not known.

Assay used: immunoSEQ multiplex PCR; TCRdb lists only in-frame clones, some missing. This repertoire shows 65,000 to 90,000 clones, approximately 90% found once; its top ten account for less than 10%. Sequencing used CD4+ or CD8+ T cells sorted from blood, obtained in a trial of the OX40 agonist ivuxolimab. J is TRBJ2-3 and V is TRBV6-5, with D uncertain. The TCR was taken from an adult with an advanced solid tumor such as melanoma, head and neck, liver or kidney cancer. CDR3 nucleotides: TGTGCCAGCAGCCACACCCCAACAGATACGCAGTATTTT. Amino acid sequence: CASSHTPTDTQYF.